This TCR beta chain was recovered during a study of graft-versus-host responses after intestinal transplantation. For the study at large: Tacrolimus plus steroids were given to all recipients for 2 to 4 years, preceded by anti-thymocyte globulin induction. Study conclusions and caveats: Detected in recipient marrow were GvH clones, some of which were first observed in ileum or blood.

The V end was cut by 0 bases, the J end by 7 bases, with 9 bases between. The CDR3 is 14 amino acids. Germline V gene lookup returns CDR1 LGHNA and CDR2 YSLEER. Comment on this clone: Its matching antigen is unknown.

Method: immunoSEQ multiplex PCR; TCRdb's copy keeps in-frame clones and lacks some. The sample carries about 93,000 clones, over 85% recorded once. This TCR came from a human donor who received an intestinal transplant. The sequencing here drew on unstimulated CD8+ T cells sorted from spleen or lymph node cells, taken before intestinal transplant. V and J are TRBV4-3 and TRBJ1-4; D is possibly TRBD1 (5 bases). CDR3 bases: TGCGCCAGCAGCCAAGAATGGGGGGGTGAAAAACTGTTTTTT. Protein sequence: CASSQEWGGEKLFF.